This T cell receptor beta chain was recovered during a study of blood T cell repertoires in COVID-19. Whole-study context: Italy, Spain and the United States were the sources of the convalescent and acute COVID-19 samples.

Original handling: Reference gene primer amplification in the assay estimated nucleated cell counts. Sequenced by immunoSEQ multiplex PCR; TCRdb stores in-frame clones only, minus some. D and trimming were read from the DNA, whereas the V and J calls and clone size are those reported in that table. This sample has 450,000 or so clones; about 90% occur once, and the top ten carry roughly 0.76%. CDR3 length equals 14 residues. Germline V CDR1 and CDR2: SGHRS, YFSETQ. Trimming took off 0 bases at V and 6 bases at J, with 9 bases between the two ends. A Seattle source enrolled patients during active infection and followed them longitudinally.

The chain recombines TRBV5-1 with TRBJ2-2; D is possibly TRBD1 (5 bases). Sequencing was carried out using peripheral blood. The TCR comes from a man younger than 35 with COVID-19, enrolled during active disease. The CDR3 region has the DNA TGCGCCAGCAGCTTGGGGGGCCAGTCCGGGGAGCTGTTTTTT. Protein: CASSLGGQSGELFF.